This T cell receptor beta chain was retrieved from a study of graft-versus-host responses after intestinal transplantation. Overall study: Anti-thymocyte globulin induction, then tacrolimus and steroids for around 3 years, went to all recipients. Findings and limits, study-wide: Early post-transplant declines in HvG were associated with peak levels of circulating GvH clones.

The data were produced by immunoSEQ multiplex PCR, yet TCRdb's version contains in-frame clones alone and is incomplete. The sample lists some 64,000 clones; roughly nine tenths were seen once. On this clone itself: Its specificity is unknown.

Germline-derived CDR1 and CDR2 are ENHRY and SYGVKD. This CDR3 comprises 14 residues. The trim removed 3 bases at V and 2 bases at J, leaving 4 bases unmatched. The TCR originated in a human donor who was the organ donor for an intestinal transplant. The chain links TRBV10-3 to TRBJ2-7; the match to TRBD2 covers 7 bases. Sequenced material: unstimulated CD8+ T cells sorted from spleen or lymph node cells, taken before transplant. The CDR3 region has the DNA TGTGCCATCAGTGACGCTCTAGCGGCCTACGAGCAGTACTTC. Its protein is CAISDALAAYEQYF.